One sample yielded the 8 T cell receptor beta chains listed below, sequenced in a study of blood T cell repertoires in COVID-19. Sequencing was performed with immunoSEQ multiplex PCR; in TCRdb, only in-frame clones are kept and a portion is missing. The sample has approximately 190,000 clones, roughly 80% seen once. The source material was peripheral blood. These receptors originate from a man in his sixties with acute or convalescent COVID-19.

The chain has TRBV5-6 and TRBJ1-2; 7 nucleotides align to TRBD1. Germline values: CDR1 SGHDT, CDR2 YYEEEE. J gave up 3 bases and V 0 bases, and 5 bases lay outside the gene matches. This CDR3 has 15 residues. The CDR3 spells CASSLGTGAYYGYTF. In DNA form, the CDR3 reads TGTGCCAGCAGCTTGGGAACAGGGGCTTACTATGGCTACACCTTC.

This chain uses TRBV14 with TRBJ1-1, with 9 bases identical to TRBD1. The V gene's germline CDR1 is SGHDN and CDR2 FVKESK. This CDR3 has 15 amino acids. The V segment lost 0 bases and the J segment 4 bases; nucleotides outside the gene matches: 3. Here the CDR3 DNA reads TGTGCCAGCAGCCAAGACCCGGACAGGGGCACTGAAGCTTTCTTT. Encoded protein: CASSQDPDRGTEAFF. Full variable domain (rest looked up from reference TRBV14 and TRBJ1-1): EAGVTQFPSHSVIEKGQTVTLRCDPISGHDNLYWYRRVMGKEIKFLLHFVKESKQDESGMPNNRFLAERTGGTYSTLKVQPAELEDSGVYFCASSQDPDRGTEAFFGQGTRLTVV.

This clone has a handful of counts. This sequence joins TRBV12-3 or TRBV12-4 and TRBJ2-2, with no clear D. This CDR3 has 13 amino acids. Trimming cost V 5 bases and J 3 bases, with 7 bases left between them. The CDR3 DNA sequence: TGTGCCAGCAGTGTCGGGTACACCGGGGAGCTGTTTTTT. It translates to CASSVGYTGELFF.

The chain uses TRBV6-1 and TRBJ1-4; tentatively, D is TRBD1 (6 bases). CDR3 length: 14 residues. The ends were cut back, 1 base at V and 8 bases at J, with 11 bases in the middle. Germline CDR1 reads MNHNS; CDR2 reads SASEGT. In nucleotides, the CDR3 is TGTGCCAGCAGTGAAGGCGGGGGCGGGGAAAAACTGTTTTTT. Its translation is CASSEGGGGEKLFF.

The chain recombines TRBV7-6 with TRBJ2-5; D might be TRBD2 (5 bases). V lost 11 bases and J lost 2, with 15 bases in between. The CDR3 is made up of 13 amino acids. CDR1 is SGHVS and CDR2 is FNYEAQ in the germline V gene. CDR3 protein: CAGSGGPQETQYF. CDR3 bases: TGTGCCGGAAGCGGAGGCCCACAAGAGACCCAGTACTTC.

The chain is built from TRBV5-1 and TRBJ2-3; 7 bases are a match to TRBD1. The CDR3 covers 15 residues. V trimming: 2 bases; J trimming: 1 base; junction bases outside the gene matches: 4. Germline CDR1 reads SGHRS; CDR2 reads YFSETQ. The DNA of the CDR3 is TGCGCCAGCAGCTTTCAGACAGGGCGCACAGATACGCAGTATTTT. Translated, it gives CASSFQTGRTDTQYF.

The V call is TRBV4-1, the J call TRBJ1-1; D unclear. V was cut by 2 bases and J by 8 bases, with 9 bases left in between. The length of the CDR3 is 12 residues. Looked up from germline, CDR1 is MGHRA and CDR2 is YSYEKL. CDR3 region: CASSQWSGEAFF. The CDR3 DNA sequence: TGCGCCAGCAGCCAATGGTCAGGCGAAGCTTTCTTT.

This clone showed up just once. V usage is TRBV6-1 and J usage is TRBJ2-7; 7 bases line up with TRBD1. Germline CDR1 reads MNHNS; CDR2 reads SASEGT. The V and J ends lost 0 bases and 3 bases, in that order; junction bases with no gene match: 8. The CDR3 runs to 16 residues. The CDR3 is CASSEALGAGGYEQYF. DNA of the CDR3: TGTGCCAGCAGTGAAGCGCTTGGGGCAGGGGGCTACGAGCAGTACTTC.